Each of the 25 T cell receptor beta chains below was sequenced from the same sample in a study of beta chain features in type 1 diabetes. Study results and limitations: In all four CD4+ subsets, TCRB CDR3 length was significantly, moderately reduced in type 1 diabetes.

These receptors' antigens are unknown. TCRB transcripts that were expressed got sequenced, as all of the isolated RNA had been reverse transcribed. Some clones are missing from TCRdb's copy, which holds only in-frame ones; the method was immunoSEQ multiplex PCR. This sample has about 150,000 clones, with around 8% found just once. The sample consisted of central memory CD4+ T cells from blood. The source of these receptors is a woman between 35 and 50 years old with type 1 diabetes.

This clone was recorded a few times. The chain joins TRBV7-3 to TRBJ2-5, with D tentatively TRBD2 (6 bases). The CDR3 totals 13 residues. Per germline, CDR1 SGHTA and CDR2 FQGTGA. With 5 bases removed from V and 10 bases from J, the gap between germline ends came to 17 bases. The CDR3 DNA follows: TGTGCCAGCAGCCCGGGGGTCAGTGGGAGCCAGTACTTC. Translating gives CASSPGVSGSQYF.

Only a few counts were recorded for this clone. The chain has TRBV30 and TRBJ2-1; 7 bases fit TRBD2. Germline V gene data show CDR1 as GTSNPN and CDR2 as SVGIG (reference sequence). With V trimmed by 2 bases and J by 3 bases, 4 bases remained unmatched. This CDR3 contains 14 residues. CDR3 DNA sequence: TGTGCCTGGAGTAGGTTAGCGGGCTACAATGAGCAGTTCTTC. This sequence encodes CAWSRLAGYNEQFF.

This clone appeared a few times. The chain uses TRBV5-1 and TRBJ1-1, with D hard to call. CDR3 size: 12 residues. The germline CDR1 and CDR2 sequences are SGHRS and YFSETQ. Trimming pared 6 bases from V and 8 bases from J, leaving 14 bases between. CDR3 sequence: CASISYEGEAFF. In nucleotides, the CDR3 is TGCGCCAGCATCTCCTACGAGGGCGAAGCTTTCTTT.

This clone has more than one count but fewer than ten. V is TRBV14 and J is TRBJ1-2, with D perhaps TRBD1 (5 bases). This CDR3 is 13 amino acids long. V lost 4 bases, J lost 3 bases, and 9 bases lay in between. The germline gives CDR1 SGHDN, CDR2 FVKESK. For the CDR3, the DNA is TGTGCCAGCAGCCCCCAGGGATACTATGGCTACACCTTC. Protein product: CASSPQGYYGYTF.

This clone showed up just a few times. CDR3 sequence reads: CASSSHSGEQETQYF. The CDR3 region has the DNA TGTGCCAGCAGCTCCCACAGCGGGGAACAAGAGACCCAGTACTTC. The chain links TRBV7-2 to TRBJ2-5; 7 positions match TRBD2. Per the germline V gene, CDR1 is SGHTA and CDR2 is FQGNSA. The CDR3 runs to 15 residues. After removal of 4 bases from V and 2 bases from J, the junction contained 7 bases not matched to a gene. The full variable domain, rest sourced from reference TRBV7-2 and TRBJ2-5, is GAGVSQSPSNKVTEKGKDVELRCDPISGHTALYWYRQSLGQGLEFLIYFQGNSAPDKSGLPSDRFSAERTGGSVSTLTIQRTQQEDSAVYLCASSSHSGEQETQYFGPGTRLLVL.

This clone was detected only a few times. J is TRBJ1-1 and V is TRBV2, with 9 bases lining up with TRBD1. CDR1 and CDR2 from the germline V gene are SNHLY and FYNNEI. Trimming took 6 bases from V and 5 from J; bases not matched to a gene: 4. The CDR3 is 13 residues long. Here the CDR3 reads CASSGQGWTEAFF. In DNA form, the CDR3 reads TGTGCCAGCAGCGGACAGGGGTGGACTGAAGCTTTCTTT. Together with reference TRBV2 and TRBJ1-1, the CDR3 gives the full variable domain: EPEVTQTPSHQVTQMGQEVILRCVPISNHLYFYWYRQILGQKVEFLVSFYNNEISEKSEIFDDQFSVERPDGSNFTLKIRSTKLEDSAMYFCASSGQGWTEAFFGQGTRLTVV.

The CDR3 DNA is TGCGCCAGCAGCCACGGGGGGACCACCTACAATGAGCAGTTCTTC. Translating gives CASSHGGTTYNEQFF. The J gene is TRBJ2-1, the V gene TRBV5-1, with 7 bases matching TRBD2. V was pared by 4 bases and J by 2 bases, with 6 bases of the junction left unmatched. This CDR3 is 15 amino acids long. In germline, CDR1 is SGHRS, CDR2 YFSETQ.

This clone was seen a handful of times. J is TRBJ1-1 and V is TRBV27; possibly TRBD1 for D (6 bases). Per the germline V gene, CDR1 is MNHEY and CDR2 is SMNVEV (reference sequence). V was pared by 5 bases and J by 4 bases, with 14 bases between. The CDR3 is made up of 14 amino acids. CDR3: CASSAQGWFTEAFF. The CDR3 region has the DNA TGTGCCAGCAGTGCTCAGGGGTGGTTCACTGAAGCTTTCTTT.

In this sample, this clone turned up a few times. Other DNA sequences in the sample encode the same CDR3. The chain couples TRBV6-5 to TRBJ1-5, with 10 bases aligning to TRBD1. J gave up 5 bases and V 4 bases, and 2 bases lay outside the gene matches. The CDR3 runs to 14 residues. CDR1 is MNHEY, CDR2 SVGAGI, per germline. The CDR3 bases are TGTGCCAGCAGTTGGGGGACAGGGGATCAGCCCCAGCATTTT. Its protein product is CASSWGTGDQPQHF.

The genes are TRBV6-6 and TRBJ1-5; D is unclear. Trimming removed 9 bases from V and 8 bases from J, with 14 bases in between. The CDR3 is made up of 12 amino acids. Germline V CDR1 and CDR2: MNHNY, SVGAGI (reference sequence). The CDR3 DNA sequence: TGTGCCAGAGACTCCCTAAAAAAGCCCCAGCATTTT. Translated: CARDSLKKPQHF.

The table lists this clone with many counts. The chain links TRBV4-2 to TRBJ2-3; D not resolved. The CDR3 length is 14 residues. The ends were cut back, 0 bases at V and 4 bases at J, with 8 bases in the middle. Germline V gives CDR1 LGHNA, CDR2 YNFKEQ. CDR3 sequence (DNA): TGTGCCAGCAGCCAAGATACCGCGGCAGATACGCAGTATTTT. It translates to CASSQDTAADTQYF.

The chain links TRBV14 to TRBJ2-5, with a possible D match to TRBD1 (5 bases). The CDR3 runs to 14 residues. Germline V gene lookup returns CDR1 SGHDN and CDR2 FVKESK. Trimming pared 4 bases from V and 5 bases from J, leaving 14 bases between. The CDR3: CASSPQGWRETQYF. The DNA for the CDR3 is TGTGCCAGCAGCCCTCAGGGATGGCGTGAGACCCAGTACTTC.

This clone was found a few times. The chain combines TRBV6-5 with TRBJ2-5; 12 positions agree with TRBD2. The CDR3 sequence is 15 residues long. CDR1 is MNHEY, CDR2 SVGAGI, per germline. After removal of 6 bases from V and 3 bases from J, the junction contained 5 bases not matched to a gene. The CDR3 sequence is CASRIRTSGKETQYF. In DNA form, the CDR3 reads TGTGCCAGCAGAATCAGGACTAGCGGGAAAGAGACCCAGTACTTC.

This clone was counted a few times. The junction departs from germline at one end; a sequencing error may be responsible. V and J are TRBV7-3 and TRBJ1-5; no firm D call. Germline V gives CDR1 SGHTA, CDR2 FQGTGA. The CDR3 has 16 amino acids. CDR3 nucleotide sequence: TGCGCCAGCAGCCAAGATACAAGTCTTGGCGGCCAGCCCCAGCATTTT. It translates to CASSQDTSLGGQPQHF. Combining the CDR3 with reference TRBV7-3 and TRBJ1-5 gives the whole variable domain GAGVSQTPSNKVTEKGKYVELRCDPISGHTALYWYRQSLGQGPEFLIYFQGTGAADDSGLPNDRFFAVRPEGSVSTLKIQRTERGDSAVYLCASSQDTSLGGQPQHFGDGTRLSIL.

This clone was found a few times. The chain links TRBV15 to TRBJ2-7; 7 bases match TRBD1. With V trimmed by 1 base and J by 5 bases, 11 bases remained unmatched. CDR3 length: 16 amino acids. CDR1 and CDR2 (germline): LNHNV, YYDKDF (reference sequence). The CDR3 DNA follows: TGTGCCACCAGCAGAGGAGCCCAAGGGGGCCTCGACGAGCAGTACTTC. This gives the protein CATSRGAQGGLDEQYF. The full variable domain, completed using reference TRBV15 and TRBJ2-7, is DAMVIQNPRYQVTQFGKPVTLSCSQTLNHNVMYWYQQKSSQAPKLLFHYYDKDFNNEADTPDNFQSRRPNTSFCFLDIRSPGLGDTAMYLCATSRGAQGGLDEQYFGPGTRLTVT.

This clone was counted between two and nine times. The V gene is TRBV6-5, the J gene TRBJ1-2; D possibly corresponds to TRBD1 (5 bases). V was cut by 7 bases and J by 4 bases, with 16 bases left in between. CDR1 is MNHEY and CDR2 is SVGAGI in the germline V gene. The CDR3 sequence is 14 residues long. The CDR3 sequence: CASTRGGESYGYTF. CDR3 bases: TGTGCCAGCACCCGTGGGGGGGAGAGCTATGGCTACACCTTC.

J is TRBJ2-7 and V is TRBV28; D remains ambiguous. The V gene lost 5 bases and the J gene lost 6 bases, with 11 bases spanning the gap. CDR1 and CDR2 from the germline V gene are MDHEN and SYDVKM. The CDR3 length is 12 residues. Here the CDR3 reads CASSPYSSEQYF. DNA for the CDR3: TGTGCCAGCAGTCCCTATTCTAGCGAGCAGTACTTC.

This clone showed up just a few times. V gene TRBV28 combines with J gene TRBJ2-1, with TRBD2 as a possible D gene (6 bases). The CDR3 extends over 18 amino acids. The germline V gene has CDR1 MDHEN and CDR2 SYDVKM. Between the trimmed V and J ends, which lost 1 base and 0 bases, there was a span of 16 bases. The CDR3 bases are TGTGCCAGCAGTTTATTGACTAGTGGGTACAGCTCCTACAATGAGCAGTTCTTC. Protein: CASSLLTSGYSSYNEQFF.

This clone was counted between two and nine times. The J gene is TRBJ2-5, the V gene TRBV5-6; tentatively, D is TRBD2 (5 bases). V shed 0 bases and J shed 5 bases, with 11 bases lying between them. The V gene's germline CDR1 is SGHDT and CDR2 YYEEEE. The CDR3 covers 14 residues. The CDR3 region is CASSLVGVEETQYF. CDR3 DNA: TGTGCCAGCAGCTTGGTCGGGGTGGAGGAGACCCAGTACTTC. Looking up the rest from reference TRBV5-6 and TRBJ2-5 gives the full variable domain: DAGVTQSPTHLIKTRGQQVTLRCSPKSGHDTVSWYQQALGQGPQFIFQYYEEEERQRGNFPDRFSGHQFPNYSSELNVNALLLGDSALYLCASSLVGVEETQYFGPGTRLLVL.

This clone was recorded a few times. This chain joins TRBV30 and TRBJ1-2; D remains unclear. CDR3 length: 13 amino acids. Trimming left V 3 bases short and J 4 bases short, with 12 bases between. CDR1 and CDR2 (germline): GTSNPN, SVGIG (reference sequence). The chain's CDR3 is CAWSARGGYGYTF. CDR3 DNA sequence: TGTGCCTGGAGCGCCCGGGGTGGCTATGGCTACACCTTC.

The chain has TRBV18 and TRBJ2-7; a possible D gene is TRBD2 (6 bases). Germline-derived CDR1 and CDR2 are KGHSH and LQKENI. This CDR3 has 14 amino acids. V dropped 3 bases and J dropped 0 bases, with 9 bases sitting between them. CDR3: CASSPRGSSYEQYF. CDR3 nucleotides: TGTGCCAGCTCACCCCGGGGGAGCTCCTACGAGCAGTACTTC.

The V call is TRBV7-8, the J call TRBJ1-5; D gene unclear. The CDR3 has 13 amino acids. The ends were cut back, 3 bases at V and 3 bases at J, with 6 bases in the middle. The germline gives CDR1 SGHVS, CDR2 FQNEAQ. Here the CDR3 DNA reads TGTGCCAGCAGCTTTCAGAACAATCAGCCCCAGCATTTT. Amino acids: CASSFQNNQPQHF.

This clone has a handful of counts. The rearrangement links TRBV19 to TRBJ2-1; D might be TRBD2 (7 bases). The CDR3 has 16 amino acids. The germline gives CDR1 LNHDA, CDR2 SQIVND (reference sequence). Between the trimmed V and J ends, which lost 7 bases and 9 bases, there was a span of 25 bases. CDR3 region: CASTPRAAGAVREQFF. In DNA form, the CDR3 reads TGTGCCAGTACCCCCAGGGCGGCGGGGGCCGTGCGTGAGCAGTTCTTC.

This clone was seen a handful of times. J is TRBJ2-5 and V is TRBV9, with 7 bases fitting TRBD1. The germline V gene encodes CDR1 SGDLS and CDR2 YYNGEE. Trimming removed 2 bases from V and 4 bases from J; junction bases left unmatched: 8. This CDR3 has 15 amino acids. CDR3 sequence: CASSVSGTVGETQYF. The CDR3, as DNA: TGTGCCAGCAGCGTTTCCGGGACAGTAGGAGAGACCCAGTACTTC.

This chain connects TRBV9 to TRBJ1-6, with D uncertain. Between the trimmed V and J ends, which lost 0 bases and 6 bases, there was a span of 7 bases. The CDR3 runs to 14 residues. Germline-derived CDR1 and CDR2 are SGDLS and YYNGEE. CDR3: CASSVVDTNSPLHF. CDR3 DNA sequence: TGTGCCAGCAGCGTAGTTGACACTAATTCACCCCTCCACTTT.